The rows below give T cell receptor beta chains drawn from one sample of a study of T cell responses to AZD1222 COVID-19 vaccine. Sequencing used immunoSEQ multiplex PCR; TCRdb keeps in-frame clones, though not all of them. The sample records 95,000 to 110,000 clones, roughly nine tenths being singletons. The material was peripheral blood, obtained on day 0 of AZD1222 vaccination. These receptors originate from an adult in good health. The CDR3 runs from the conserved cysteine through the conserved F or W. A D gene is named only where the DNA matches it firmly. Clone size appears in some rows only: once, few, many, or a class for an expanded clone.

clone size,D gene,J gene,V gene,CDR3 DNA,CDR3 protein
.,TRBD2,TRBJ2-1,TRBV5-4,TGTGCCAGCAGCTTGAGTCTAGCGGGATCCTACAATGAGCAGTTCTTC,CASSLSLAGSYNEQFF
.,TRBD1,TRBJ1-2,TRBV11-2,TGTGCCAGCAGCTCCCCTTTCGGCAGGGGGCTCACTCATGGCTACACCTTC,CASSSPFGRGLTHGYTF
.,TRBD1,TRBJ2-3,TRBV28,TGTGCCAGCAGTCACGGACAGGGGGAGACAGATACGCAGTATTTT,CASSHGQGETDTQYF
.,.,TRBJ1-1,TRBV28,TGTGCCAGCACCCCTGGGTGGACAGTCATCAACACTGAAGCTTTCTTT,CASTPGWTVINTEAFF
.,TRBD2,TRBJ2-1,TRBV18,TGTGCCAGCTCACCACCGACTAGCAGTGGCTCCTACAATGAGCAGTTCTTC,CASSPPTSSGSYNEQFF
.,.,TRBJ2-3,TRBV28,TGTGCCAGCAGTTTAAGAAACGGTCCGAATACGCAGTATTTT,CASSLRNGPNTQYF
.,TRBD1,TRBJ2-5,TRBV7-3,TGTGCCAGCAGCGCAATGACAGGGCCGCAAGAGACCCAGTACTTC,CASSAMTGPQETQYF
.,TRBD2,TRBJ2-7,TRBV7-2,TGTGCCAGCAGATCGACTCCGGGACTACCGATCTACGAGCAGTACTTC,CASRSTPGLPIYEQYF
.,.,TRBJ1-6,TRBV6-5,TGTGCCAGCAGTTCATCGGAGTCCTATAATTCACCCCTCCACTTT,CASSSSESYNSPLHF
.,.,TRBJ2-7,TRBV2,TGTGCCAGCAGTGAAACCTTCGAAAGGGCCGAGCAGTACTTC,CASSETFERAEQYF
.,TRBD2,TRBJ2-1,TRBV5-1,TGCGCCAGCAGCCGGGCCCCTACAGTGACTAGCGGGAGAGGTGAGCAGTTCTTC,CASSRAPTVTSGRGEQFF
.,TRBD2,TRBJ2-1,TRBV9,TGTGCCAGCAGCGTAGCTTCTAGCGGCTACCCGGAGCAGTTCTTC,CASSVASSGYPEQFF
.,.,TRBJ1-5,TRBV28,TGTGCCAGCAGTTACCGGGGCCCGGGGAGCAATCAGCCCCAGCATTTT,CASSYRGPGSNQPQHF
once,.,TRBJ1-1,TRBV5-1,TGCGCCAGCAGCACACAGGAAAACACTGAAGCTTTCTTT,CASSTQENTEAFF
.,.,TRBJ1-1,TRBV12-3/TRBV12-4,TGTGCCAGCAGCGCCCCTGGGAAAACTGAAGCTTTCTTT,CASSAPGKTEAFF
.,TRBD2,TRBJ2-3,TRBV14,TGTGCCAGCACCCCCGGGGGGAGCGGGAGAGGTTGGGATACGCAGTATTTT,CASTPGGSGRGWDTQYF
.,.,TRBJ1-2,TRBV7-2,TGTGCCAGCACGCCCGGGGGAAGGTTGGACTATGGCTACACCTTC,CASTPGGRLDYGYTF
.,.,TRBJ1-1,TRBV18,TGTGCCAGCTCACCACGGCAGGGACAAGGGAACACTGAAGCTTTCTTT,CASSPRQGQGNTEAFF
.,TRBD1,TRBJ2-1,TRBV19,TGTGCCAGTAGTATTCCCGGGACAGAGTCTTTCTACAATGAGCAGTTCTTC,CASSIPGTESFYNEQFF
.,TRBD2,TRBJ2-7,TRBV30,TGTGCCTGGAGCGGAGAGGGACTAGCGGGACCCTACGAGCAGTACTTC,CAWSGEGLAGPYEQYF
.,.,TRBJ2-1,TRBV6-5,TGTGCCAGCAGTCCTACCCCGGGGCAGCAGTTCTTC,CASSPTPGQQFF
.,.,TRBJ1-2,TRBV28,TGTGCCAGCAGTCCACCCACCTGGGGCTACACCTTC,CASSPPTWGYTF
.,.,TRBJ1-5,TRBV5-6,TGTGCCAGCAGCCTCTCGGCAGGGAGACAGCCCCAGCATTTT,CASSLSAGRQPQHF
.,.,TRBJ1-2,TRBV12-3/TRBV12-4,TGTGCCGCAGGGCGGACTGACTATGGCTACACCTTC,CAAGRTDYGYTF
.,.,TRBJ2-1,TRBV5-4,TGTGCCAGCAGCTTGCCGAGGGTTCGGGATGAGCAGTTCTTC,CASSLPRVRDEQFF
once,TRBD2,TRBJ2-3,TRBV3-1/TRBV3-2,TGTGCCAGCAGCCAAGGACGGACTAGCGGGAGGGCCTGGCTTCCAGATACGCAGTATTTT,CASSQGRTSGRAWLPDTQYF
.,.,TRBJ2-1,TRBV4-1,TGCGCCAGCAGCCACCCATCCCGGGACTTTTACAATGAGCAGTTCTTC,CASSHPSRDFYNEQFF
.,.,TRBJ2-1,TRBV3-1/TRBV3-2,TGTGCCAGCAGCCAAGATTTCTCGACGGAATATAACAATGAGCAGTTCTTC,CASSQDFSTEYNNEQFF
.,.,TRBJ2-3,TRBV7-2,TGTGCCAGCAGCCGCTGGCAGGGGACAGATACGCAGTATTTT,CASSRWQGTDTQYF
.,TRBD2,TRBJ2-1,TRBV11-2,TGTGCCAGCAGCTTAGATGGCGGGAGGGCCTATGAGCAGTTCTTC,CASSLDGGRAYEQFF
.,TRBD1,TRBJ1-1,TRBV7-2,TGTGCCAGCAGACTCGACAGGGACACTGAAGCTTTCTTT,CASRLDRDTEAFF
.,TRBD1,TRBJ2-7,TRBV3-1/TRBV3-2,TGTGCCAGCAGCCAAAGGGGGTTCCGGACAGGGGAAGAGCAGTACTTC,CASSQRGFRTGEEQYF
.,TRBD1,TRBJ1-4,TRBV19,TGTGCCAGTAGTCAACAGGGGGCTAATAATGAAAAACTGTTTTTT,CASSQQGANNEKLFF
.,.,TRBJ2-7,TRBV2,TGTGCCAGCAGTGAAGCCCAGGGGCCGAGGGGTGAGCAGTACTTC,CASSEAQGPRGEQYF
.,.,TRBJ2-7,TRBV30,TGTGCCTGGAGTCCAGCGGGCCTTTCCTACGAGCAGTACTTC,CAWSPAGLSYEQYF
.,.,TRBJ1-1,TRBV5-1,TGCGCCAGCAGTTATTGGACAGAGGGGCAGAACACTGAAGCTTTCTTT,CASSYWTEGQNTEAFF
.,TRBD2,TRBJ2-1,TRBV4-3,TGCGCCAGCAGCCAGGGGACTAGCGGATCCTACAATGAGCAGTTCTTC,CASSQGTSGSYNEQFF
.,.,TRBJ1-2,TRBV24-1,TGTGCCACCAGTGATGGCTACCCTGCGCCTAACTATGGCTACACCTTC,CATSDGYPAPNYGYTF
.,.,TRBJ1-4,TRBV29-1,TGCAGCGCCAATCATGGGAGAGAAAAACTGTTTTTT,CSANHGREKLFF
many,TRBD2,TRBJ2-1,TRBV10-3,TGTGCCATCAGCCCAGCGGGAGGATTGGGGTTCTTC,CAISPAGGLGFF
.,.,TRBJ2-5,TRBV6-2/TRBV6-3,TGTGCCAGCAGTCTCCGGGAGACCCAGTACTTC,CASSLRETQYF
.,TRBD2,TRBJ2-7,TRBV29-1,TGCAGCGTTTCGAGCGGGACTTATTCCTACGAGCAGTACTTC,CSVSSGTYSYEQYF
.,.,TRBJ1-2,TRBV5-4,TGTGCCAGCAGCTTAGGAGGGGGTTACTATGGCTACACCTTC,CASSLGGGYYGYTF
.,.,TRBJ1-6,TRBV3-1/TRBV3-2,TGTGCCAGCAGCCAACAGGAGGATTCACCCCTCCACTTT,CASSQQEDSPLHF